This entry lists 9 T cell receptor beta chains sequenced from one sample in a study of cytomegalovirus exposure and HLA in healthy donors. Researchers ran the PCR with 60 Vbeta and 13 Jbeta primers. TCRdb keeps only in-frame clones here, not all; method: immunoSEQ multiplex PCR. This table has about 97,000 clones, 75% to 90% appearing once. The sample comprised PBMCs. The receptors here all came from a man aged 35-49 years in good health and CMV-seronegative.

The rearrangement joins TRBV5-1 to TRBJ2-7; 7 bases match TRBD1. V was pared by 0 bases and J by 2 bases, with 5 bases of the junction left unmatched. The CDR3 spans 15 residues. Germline lookup yields CDR1 SGHRS and CDR2 YFSETQ. CDR3 amino acids: CASSLDGRGTYEQYF. The CDR3 DNA reads TGCGCCAGCAGCTTGGACGGCAGGGGGACCTACGAGCAGTACTTC.

The V call is TRBV30, the J call TRBJ2-6; D ambiguous. Germline assignment: CDR1 GTSNPN and CDR2 SVGIG (reference sequence). CDR3 length: 14 amino acids. With 5 bases removed from V and 0 bases from J, the gap between germline ends came to 8 bases. The CDR3 sequence is CAWDLSSGANVLTF. The CDR3 DNA follows: TGTGCCTGGGACTTAAGCTCTGGGGCCAACGTCCTGACTTTC.

On this clone: The same CDR3 also results from other DNA sequences found in this sample. This sequence joins TRBV5-1 and TRBJ2-2, with TRBD1 matching over 7 bases. The ends lost 7 bases at V and 0 bases at J; junction bases unmatched: 6. The CDR3 covers 15 residues. Germline-derived CDR1 and CDR2 are SGHRS and YFSETQ. CDR3 protein: CASSSGTANTGELFF. CDR3 DNA sequence: TGCGCCAGCTCTTCTGGGACAGCGAACACCGGGGAGCTGTTTTTT.

V gene TRBV5-6 combines with J gene TRBJ2-1, with 7 bases identical to TRBD1. CDR3 size: 16 residues. The germline CDR1 and CDR2 sequences are SGHDT and YYEEEE. The trim removed 0 bases at V and 5 bases at J, leaving 8 bases unmatched. Here the CDR3 DNA reads TGTGCCAGCAGCTTGGATCGAGGACAGGTGGACAATGAGCAGTTCTTC. Encoded protein: CASSLDRGQVDNEQFF.

The chain has TRBV6-6 and TRBJ2-7, with a tentative D call TRBD1 (6 bases). This CDR3 is 15 amino acids long. The germline CDR1 and CDR2 sequences are MNHNY and SVGAGI (reference sequence). Trimming took off 8 bases at V and 2 bases at J, with 19 bases between the two ends. The CDR3 DNA sequence: TGTGCCAGCGTTAGAGAGGGGGTATCCGCCTACGAGCAGTACTTC. It codes for CASVREGVSAYEQYF.

The chain is built from TRBV4-3 and TRBJ1-2, with a tentative D call TRBD1 (6 bases). V lost 2 bases and J 7 bases, leaving 14 bases between the germline ends. The CDR3 has 14 residues. Germline CDR1 reads LGHNA; CDR2 reads YSLEER. The CDR3, as DNA: TGCGCCAGCAGCCAACTCGGACAGTATAGTGGCTACACCTTC. Protein product: CASSQLGQYSGYTF.

V is TRBV19 and J is TRBJ1-2; tentative D call: TRBD1 (5 bases). V gave up 3 bases and J gave up 2 bases, with 10 bases separating them. This CDR3 has 14 amino acids. CDR1 and CDR2 from the germline V gene are LNHDA and SQIVND (reference sequence). This chain's CDR3 is CASSIQGLNYGYTF. In nucleotides, the CDR3 is TGTGCCAGTAGTATTCAGGGACTCAACTATGGCTACACCTTC.

The genes are TRBV2 and TRBJ1-3, with D possibly being TRBD1 (5 bases). This CDR3 has 15 residues. V was trimmed by 6 bases and J by 4 bases, leaving 16 bases between them. Germline loops: CDR1 SNHLY, CDR2 FYNNEI. The CDR3 DNA reads TGTGCCAGCAGGGGAGGGGCAGGGTTCGGAAACACCATATATTTT. Protein sequence: CASRGGAGFGNTIYF.

V usage is TRBV27 and J usage is TRBJ1-6; D is uncertain. The CDR3 consists of 14 residues. Trimming pared 7 bases from V and 9 bases from J, leaving 16 bases between. CDR1 and CDR2 from the germline V gene are MNHEY and SMNVEV (reference sequence). The CDR3: CASTLGNGVSPLHF. The CDR3, as DNA: TGTGCCAGCACCCTCGGGAACGGCGTTTCACCCCTCCACTTT.